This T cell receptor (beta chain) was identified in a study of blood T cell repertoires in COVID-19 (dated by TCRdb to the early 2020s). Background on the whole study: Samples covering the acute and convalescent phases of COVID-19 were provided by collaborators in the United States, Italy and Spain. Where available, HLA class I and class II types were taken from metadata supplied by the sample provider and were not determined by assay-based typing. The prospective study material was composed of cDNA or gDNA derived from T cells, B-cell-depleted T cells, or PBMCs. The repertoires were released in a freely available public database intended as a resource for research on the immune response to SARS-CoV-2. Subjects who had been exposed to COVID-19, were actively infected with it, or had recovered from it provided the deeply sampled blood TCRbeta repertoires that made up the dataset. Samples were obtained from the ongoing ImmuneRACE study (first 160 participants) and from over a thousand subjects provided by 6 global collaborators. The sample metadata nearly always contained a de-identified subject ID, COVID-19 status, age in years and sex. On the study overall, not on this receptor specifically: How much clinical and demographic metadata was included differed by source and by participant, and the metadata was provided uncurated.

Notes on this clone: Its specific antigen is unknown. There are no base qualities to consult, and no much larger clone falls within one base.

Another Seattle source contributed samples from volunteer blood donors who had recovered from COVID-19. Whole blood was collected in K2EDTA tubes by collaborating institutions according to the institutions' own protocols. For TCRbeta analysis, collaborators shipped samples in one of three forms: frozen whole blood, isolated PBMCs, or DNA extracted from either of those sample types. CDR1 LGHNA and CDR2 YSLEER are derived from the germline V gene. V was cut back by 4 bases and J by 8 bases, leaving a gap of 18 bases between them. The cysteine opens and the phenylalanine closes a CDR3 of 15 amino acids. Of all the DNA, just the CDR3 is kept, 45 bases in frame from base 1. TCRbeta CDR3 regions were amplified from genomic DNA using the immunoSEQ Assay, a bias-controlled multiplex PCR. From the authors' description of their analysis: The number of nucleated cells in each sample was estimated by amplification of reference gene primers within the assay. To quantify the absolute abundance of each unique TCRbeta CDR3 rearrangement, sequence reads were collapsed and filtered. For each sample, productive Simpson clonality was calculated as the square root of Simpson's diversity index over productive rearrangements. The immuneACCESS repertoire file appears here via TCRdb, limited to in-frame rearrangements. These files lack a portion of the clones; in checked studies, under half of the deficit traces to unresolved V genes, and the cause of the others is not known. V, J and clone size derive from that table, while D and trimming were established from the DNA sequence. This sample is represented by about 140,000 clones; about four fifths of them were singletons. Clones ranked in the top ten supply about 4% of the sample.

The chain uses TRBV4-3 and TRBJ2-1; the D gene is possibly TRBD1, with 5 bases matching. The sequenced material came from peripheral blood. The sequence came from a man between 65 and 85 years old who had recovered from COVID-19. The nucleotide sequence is TGCGCCAGCAGCCGAGGCCAAAGGGGATTCGATGAGCAGTTCTTC. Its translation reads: CASSRGQRGFDEQFF.